This T cell receptor (beta chain) was captured by sequencing in a study of Ad26.COV2.S vaccination and SARS-CoV-2 variants. Study-level background: In the study, Ad26.COV2.S was injected intramuscularly once, or twice 56 days apart.

Method: immunoSEQ multiplex PCR; TCRdb's copy keeps in-frame clones and lacks some. The sample carries about 400,000 clones, approximately 90% recorded once. Treatment defined: around 19 received Ad26.COV2.S at low or high dose, single or two shots; about 5 received placebo; per-sample allocation not given. Following the first vaccine or placebo injection, samples were taken on day 63. As its vector, the vaccine had Ad26, which expressed Wuhan-strain SARS-CoV-2 spike. The CDR3 is made up of 15 amino acids. Germline assignment: CDR1 MGHRA and CDR2 YSYEKL. The V gene lost 0 bases and the J gene lost 5 bases, with 12 bases spanning the gap.

This chain joins TRBV4-1 and TRBJ2-3, with TRBD2 as a possible D gene (6 bases). The source is a person aged 18 to 59 who received the Ad26.COV2.S COVID-19 vaccine or a placebo. This specimen was peripheral blood, taken in a trial of Ad26.COV2.S vaccine versus placebo. CDR3 residues: CASSQEVLAQDTQYF. The DNA of the CDR3 is TGCGCCAGCAGCCAAGAGGTCCTAGCGCAAGATACGCAGTATTTT.